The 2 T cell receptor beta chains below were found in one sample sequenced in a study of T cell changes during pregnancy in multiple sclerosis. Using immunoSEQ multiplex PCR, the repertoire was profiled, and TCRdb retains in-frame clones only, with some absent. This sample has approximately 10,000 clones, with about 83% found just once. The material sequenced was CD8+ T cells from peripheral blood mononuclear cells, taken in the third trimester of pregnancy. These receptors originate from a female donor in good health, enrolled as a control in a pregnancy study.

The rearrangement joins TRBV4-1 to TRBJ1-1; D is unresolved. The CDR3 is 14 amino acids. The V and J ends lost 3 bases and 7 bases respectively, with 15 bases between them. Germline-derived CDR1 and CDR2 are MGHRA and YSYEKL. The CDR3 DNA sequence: TGCGCCAGCAGCCAGGACGCCGCGGGCGATGAAGCTTTCTTT. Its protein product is CASSQDAAGDEAFF.

The CDR3 region has the DNA TGTGCCAGCAGCCAGACTAGGTCCCGATACAATGAGCAGTTCTTC. Its protein is CASSQTRSRYNEQFF. This sequence joins TRBV11-1 and TRBJ2-1; tentative D call: TRBD2 (6 bases). Germline values: CDR1 SGHAT, CDR2 FQDESV (reference sequence). The CDR3 contains 15 residues. Trimming took 5 bases from V and 4 from J, leaving 15 bases between them. Full variable domain (remainder filled in from reference TRBV11-1 and TRBJ2-1): EAEVAQSPRYKITEKSQAVAFWCDPISGHATLYWYRQILGQGPELLVQFQDESVVDDSQLPKDRFSAERLKGVDSTLKIQPAELGDSAMYLCASSQTRSRYNEQFFGPGTRLTVL.